The T cell receptor beta chain described here comes from a study of OX40 agonist ivuxolimab in advanced cancers. Study-level results: At 0.1 to 3.0 mg/kg and by week 6, CD4+ and CD8+ T cells in the blood had expanded clonally. More expanded clones were found, on average, in CD8+ than in CD4+ T cells. Expanded peripheral T-cell antigen specificity went undetermined.

Germline CDR1 reads SEHNR; CDR2 reads FQNEAQ (reference sequence). CDR3 length: 12 residues. The ends were cut back, 5 bases at V and 4 bases at J, with 6 bases in the middle. Profiled with immunoSEQ multiplex PCR; TCRdb holds only in-frame clones, not every one. Of 30,000 to 40,000 clones listed, about four fifths were seen once; the top ten hold 2.6%. As to this clone: Its antigen is currently unknown.

The sequenced sample was CD4+ or CD8+ T cells sorted from blood, obtained in a trial of the OX40 agonist ivuxolimab. The chain couples TRBV7-9 to TRBJ1-3; D not resolved. The clonotype comes from an adult with an advanced solid tumor such as melanoma, head and neck, liver or kidney cancer. DNA for the CDR3: TGTGCCAGCAGCCCTCAGGGAAACACCATATATTTT. Amino acid sequence: CASSPQGNTIYF.